The clone carrying this T cell receptor (beta chain) was found a few times. Method: immunoSEQ multiplex PCR; TCRdb's copy keeps in-frame clones and lacks some. The table has about 11,000 clones, roughly 85% seen once. The sample is drawn from a study of tumor-infiltrating lymphocytes in localized non-small cell lung cancer. From germline, CDR1 is SGDLS and CDR2 YYNGEE. This CDR3 is 17 amino acids long. V lost 0 bases, J lost 0 bases, and 15 bases lay in between. The chain employs TRBV9 and TRBJ1-2; D ambiguous. This TCR was sampled from a human donor with non-small cell lung cancer. Sequencing was carried out using uninvolved lung tissue not adjacent to the tumor. This CDR3 is CASSVEATAASNYGYTF. In DNA, the CDR3 is TGTGCCAGCAGCGTAGAGGCGACGGCAGCTTCTAACTATGGCTACACCTTC.